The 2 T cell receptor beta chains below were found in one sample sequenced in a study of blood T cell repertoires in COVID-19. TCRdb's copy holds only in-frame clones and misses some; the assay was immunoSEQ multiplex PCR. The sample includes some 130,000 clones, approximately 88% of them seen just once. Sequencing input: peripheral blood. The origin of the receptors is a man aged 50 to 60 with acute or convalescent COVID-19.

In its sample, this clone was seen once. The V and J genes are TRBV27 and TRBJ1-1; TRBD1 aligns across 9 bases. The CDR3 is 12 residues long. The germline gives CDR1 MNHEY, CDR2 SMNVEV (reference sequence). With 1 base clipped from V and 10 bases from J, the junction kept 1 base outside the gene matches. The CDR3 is CASSLLQGAAFF. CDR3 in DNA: TGTGCCAGCAGTTTATTACAGGGGGCAGCTTTCTTT.

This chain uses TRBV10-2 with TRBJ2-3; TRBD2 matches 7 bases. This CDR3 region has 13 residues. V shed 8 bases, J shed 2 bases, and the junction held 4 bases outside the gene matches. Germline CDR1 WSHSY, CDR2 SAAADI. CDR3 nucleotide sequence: TGCGCCAGCCGGACTAGGACCACAGATACGCAGTATTTT. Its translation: CASRTRTTDTQYF.